Listed here are 24 T cell receptor beta chains from one sample, sequenced in a study of control samples from healthy donors and cancer patients. The table came from immunoSEQ multiplex PCR; TCRdb's copy has only in-frame clones and leaves some out. The sample includes about 190,000 clones. Sequenced input: blood. The source of these receptors is a woman under 40 in good health.

The V and J genes are TRBV2 and TRBJ1-4; TRBD1 aligns across 7 bases. Germline V CDR1 and CDR2: SNHLY, FYNNEI. V dropped 7 bases and J dropped 1; count of bases not matched to a gene: 9. The CDR3 has 16 amino acids. CDR3 sequence (DNA): TGTGCCAGCACCCTACCCGGGACAGTAACTAATGAAAAACTGTTTTTT. This encodes CASTLPGTVTNEKLFF. Full variable domain (rest looked up from reference TRBV2 and TRBJ1-4): EPEVTQTPSHQVTQMGQEVILRCVPISNHLYFYWYRQILGQKVEFLVSFYNNEISEKSEIFDDQFSVERPDGSNFTLKIRSTKLEDSAMYFCASTLPGTVTNEKLFFGSGTQLSVL.

CDR3 DNA sequence: TGTGCCAGCAGTCGGACAGGGCTTGTCGACGAGCAGTACTTC. Translating gives CASSRTGLVDEQYF. The genes are TRBV5-6 and TRBJ2-7, with 8 bases that match TRBD1. This CDR3 comprises 14 residues. V was clipped by 5 bases and J by 5 bases; unmatched bases: 9. Germline loops: CDR1 SGHDT, CDR2 YYEEEE.

The DNA of the CDR3 is TGTGCCAGTAGTATAACAGGGGGCTACGAGCAGTACTTC. It specifies CASSITGGYEQYF. This chain connects TRBV19 to TRBJ2-7, with 8 bases matching TRBD1. The V gene's germline CDR1 is LNHDA and CDR2 SQIVND (reference sequence). Trimming removed 2 bases from V and 3 bases from J; junction bases left unmatched: 0. CDR3 length: 13 residues.

About this clone: Additional DNA sequences in this sample encode the identical CDR3. The chain combines TRBV3-1 (or the pseudogene TRBV3-2) with TRBJ2-7; 13 bases line up with TRBD2. Losses at the gene ends were 4 bases for V and 4 bases for J; bases not matched to a gene: 1. Germline assignment: CDR1 LGHDT and CDR2 YNNKEL (reference sequence). The CDR3 loop spans 14 amino acids. This CDR3 reads CASSRTSGGYEQYF. The CDR3 coding sequence is TGTGCCAGCAGCCGGACTAGCGGGGGATACGAGCAGTACTTC.

The V and J genes are TRBV5-8 and TRBJ1-1; D is unclear. CDR1 SGHTS and CDR2 YDEGEE come from the germline V gene. CDR3 length equals 15 residues. Trimming left V 4 bases short and J 0 bases short, with 13 bases between. CDR3 coding DNA: TGTGCCAGCAGCCTTCGGACGGTGATGAACACTGAAGCTTTCTTT. This translates into CASSLRTVMNTEAFF.

The chain uses TRBV5-1 and TRBJ1-2; possible D gene TRBD1, 5 bases. V lost 2 bases, J lost 7 bases, and 18 bases lay in between. CDR3 length equals 15 residues. Germline CDR1 SGHRS, CDR2 YFSETQ. For the CDR3, the DNA is TGCGCCAGCAGCTTCTCTGGGACGACCCAGGGTGGCTACACCTTC. Amino acid sequence: CASSFSGTTQGGYTF.

V and J are TRBV2 and TRBJ2-3, with a weak D call TRBD2 (6 bases). V shed 7 bases and J shed 3 bases, with 17 bases lying between them. Germline-derived CDR1 and CDR2 are SNHLY and FYNNEI. This CDR3 has 15 amino acids. Written as DNA, the CDR3 is TGTGCCAGCACGTCGGAGGGGTTCGTAACAGATACGCAGTATTTT. Amino acids: CASTSEGFVTDTQYF.

V and J are TRBV19 and TRBJ1-2; the match to TRBD1 covers 8 bases. Germline V gene data show CDR1 as LNHDA and CDR2 as SQIVND (reference sequence). The J segment lost 5 bases and the V segment lost 7 bases, leaving 6 bases of the junction unmatched. There are 13 residues in the CDR3. Written as DNA, the CDR3 is TGTGCCAGTATTATGACAGGGGATTATGGCTACACCTTC. This codes for CASIMTGDYGYTF. The whole variable domain, remainder taken from reference TRBV19 and TRBJ1-2, is DGGITQSPKYLFRKEGQNVTLSCEQNLNHDAMYWYRQDPGQGLRLIYYSQIVNDFQKGDIAEGYSVSREKKESFPLTVTSAQKNPTAFYLCASIMTGDYGYTFGSGTRLTVV.

The rearrangement joins TRBV14 to TRBJ1-4; no definite D call. CDR3 size: 13 residues. V was cut by 4 bases and J by 8 bases, with 11 bases left in between. Germline-derived CDR1 and CDR2 are SGHDN and FVKESK. The CDR3 loop reads CASSRRLQEKLFF. The CDR3 DNA reads as TGTGCCAGCAGCCGCAGGTTACAAGAAAAACTGTTTTTT.

The chain joins TRBV6-5 to TRBJ1-3; 7 nucleotides align to TRBD1. CDR1 and CDR2 (germline): MNHEY, SVGAGI. The CDR3 spans 15 residues. V was clipped by 6 bases and J by 2 bases; unmatched bases: 7. This CDR3 is CASSRDTGAGNTIYF. For the CDR3, the DNA is TGTGCCAGCAGCAGGGACACAGGGGCTGGAAACACCATATATTTT.

V usage is TRBV5-8 and J usage is TRBJ1-2, with 7 bases that match TRBD1. Germline V CDR1 and CDR2: SGHTS, YDEGEE. J gave up 3 bases and V 3 bases, and 8 bases lay outside the gene matches. This CDR3 has 15 amino acids. The CDR3 DNA reads as TGTGCCAGCAGCTCGATGTCGACAGGGTACTATGGCTACACCTTC. Its protein product is CASSSMSTGYYGYTF.

The chain is built from TRBV2 and TRBJ1-1; unclear D gene. Trimming left V 3 bases short and J 1 base short, with 6 bases between. CDR1 SNHLY and CDR2 FYNNEI come from the germline V gene. The CDR3 has 13 residues. The CDR3 region has the DNA TGTGCCAGCAGTGAGCGGAGGAACACTGAAGCTTTCTTT. Translating gives CASSERRNTEAFF.

The chain recombines TRBV7-2 with TRBJ1-2; D uncertain. Germline V lookup: CDR1 SGHTA, CDR2 FQGNSA. There are 12 residues in the CDR3. Between the trimmed V and J ends, which lost 1 base and 8 bases, there was a span of 8 bases. The CDR3, as DNA: TGTGCCAGCAGCTTAGGCGGGATCGGCTACACCTTC. It is translated as CASSLGGIGYTF.

The chain joins TRBV3-1 (or the pseudogene TRBV3-2) to TRBJ2-3, with 9 bases that match TRBD2. Germline CDR1 reads LGHDT; CDR2 reads YNNKEL (reference sequence). The CDR3 has 15 amino acids. Trimming cost V 4 bases and J 2 bases; bases outside gene matches: 4. The CDR3 DNA follows: TGTGCCAGCAGCCCGACTAGCGGCCCCACAGATACGCAGTATTTT. It yields the protein CASSPTSGPTDTQYF.

The V and J genes are TRBV27 and TRBJ2-1, with 9 bases fitting TRBD1. Germline V lookup: CDR1 MNHEY, CDR2 SMNVEV (reference sequence). This CDR3 has 16 residues. V was clipped by 6 bases and J by 9 bases; unmatched bases: 15. The CDR3 is CASSEGTGWISCEQFF. CDR3 DNA sequence: TGTGCCAGCAGCGAAGGGACAGGGTGGATTAGTTGTGAGCAGTTCTTC.

The V gene is TRBV5-1, the J gene TRBJ1-5; 7 nucleotides align to TRBD1. After removal of 7 bases from V and 6 bases from J, the junction contained 10 bases not matched to a gene. The germline V gene has CDR1 SGHRS and CDR2 YFSETQ. This CDR3 spans 14 amino acids. CDR3 amino acids: CASSQRDRGQPQHF. The CDR3 DNA reads TGCGCCAGCTCACAGCGGGACAGAGGTCAGCCCCAGCATTTT.

The CDR3 here is CASSSLGGVGNIQYF. DNA for the CDR3: TGTGCCAGCAGCTCTTTAGGGGGCGTCGGAAACATTCAGTACTTC. The chain employs TRBV7-8 and TRBJ2-4; 7 nucleotides align to TRBD1. Trimming took 4 bases from V and 6 from J; bases not matched to a gene: 9. The CDR3 has 15 residues. Looked up from germline, CDR1 is SGHVS and CDR2 is FQNEAQ.

The chain recombines TRBV27 with TRBJ2-7, with 8 nucleotides matching TRBD2. Germline V gives CDR1 MNHEY, CDR2 SMNVEV (reference sequence). CDR3 length: 15 residues. V lost 8 bases, J lost 4 bases, and 13 bases stayed unmatched. This CDR3 reads CASLSGAGDRYEQYF. The CDR3 bases are TGTGCCAGCCTCTCCGGAGCGGGGGACCGTTACGAGCAGTACTTC.

This sequence joins TRBV7-2 and TRBJ1-2; D unclear. The CDR3 totals 13 residues. Trimming took 3 bases from V and 2 from J, leaving 7 bases between them. The germline CDR1 and CDR2 sequences are SGHTA and FQGNSA. CDR3 region: CASSFFVNYGYTF. For the CDR3, the DNA is TGTGCCAGCAGCTTCTTCGTGAACTATGGCTACACCTTC.

The chain combines TRBV6-1 with TRBJ1-2, with D possibly matching TRBD1 (6 bases). The CDR3 covers 17 residues. The germline CDR1 and CDR2 sequences are MNHNS and SASEGT. V shed 4 bases and J shed 5 bases, with 23 bases lying between them. CDR3 in amino acids: CASSGPVTGLAPYGYTF. CDR3 nucleotide sequence: TGTGCCAGCAGTGGCCCAGTGACAGGCTTAGCCCCGTATGGCTACACCTTC.

The rearrangement links TRBV3-1 (or the pseudogene TRBV3-2) to TRBJ1-1; D is undetermined. The V gene lost 0 bases and the J gene lost 6 bases, with 5 bases spanning the gap. This CDR3 is built from 12 residues. The germline V gene has CDR1 LGHDT and CDR2 YNNKEL (reference sequence). The CDR3, as DNA: TGTGCCAGCAGCCAAGAAGGCCCTGAAGCTTTCTTT. Residues: CASSQEGPEAFF.

The chain has TRBV19 and TRBJ1-2, with no clear D. Germline-derived CDR1 and CDR2 are LNHDA and SQIVND (reference sequence). This CDR3 is built from 12 residues. Trimming pared 1 base from V and 7 bases from J, leaving 7 bases between. The CDR3 DNA reads TGTGCCAGTAGTATAGCTGGAGCTGGCTACACCTTC. It translates to CASSIAGAGYTF.

The chain has TRBV10-3 and TRBJ1-1; no clear D. V lost 2 bases to trimming and J lost 1 base, with 5 bases between them. This CDR3 has 13 amino acids. Germline V CDR1 and CDR2: ENHRY, SYGVKD. CDR3 in amino acids: CAISEVGNTEAFF. For the CDR3, the DNA is TGTGCCATCAGTGAGGTAGGGAACACTGAAGCTTTCTTT.

V and J are TRBV12-2 and TRBJ2-2; the table names TRBD1, a call not compared with the DNA. TRBV12-2 is classified as a pseudogene. CDR3 size: 18 residues. The CDR3 DNA follows: TGTGCATCTAATCTCGACGGGGAGGGAGACAGGGGGGGCGGGGAGCTGTTTTTT. It specifies CASNLDGEGDRGGGELFF.